Sequencing of this T cell receptor (beta chain) was carried out in a study of blood T cell repertoires in COVID-19. Only in-frame clones appear in the TCRdb table, and some are missing; sequencing was by immunoSEQ multiplex PCR. The data show tens of thousands of clones, approximately 85% seen once. Trimming left V 3 bases short and J 5 bases short, with 13 bases between. Per the germline V gene, CDR1 is DFQATT and CDR2 is SNEGSKA (reference sequence). There are 13 residues in the CDR3. Source material: peripheral blood. This clonotype was sampled from a human donor in a cohort sampled during active COVID-19. The chain carries TRBV20-1 and TRBJ1-1; D possibly corresponds to TRBD1 (5 bases). The CDR3 region is CSASDPGRTEAFF. CDR3 coding DNA: TGCAGTGCTAGTGACCCAGGGAGGACTGAAGCTTTCTTT.